These 10 T cell receptor beta chains were sequenced from one sample in a study of cytomegalovirus exposure and HLA in healthy donors. PCR used 60 Vbeta primers and 13 Jbeta primers. The repertoire was sequenced with immunoSEQ multiplex PCR; TCRdb's copy has only in-frame clones and lacks some. In the table there are 200,000 to 250,000 clones, around 80% of which are singletons. Input material: PBMCs. The receptors stem from a girl aged 2 to 10 in good health and CMV-seronegative.

The J gene is TRBJ2-2, the V gene TRBV4-1, with 9 bases identical to TRBD1. The trim removed 2 bases at V and 7 bases at J, leaving 8 bases unmatched. The germline gives CDR1 MGHRA, CDR2 YSYEKL. This CDR3 spans 16 amino acids. CDR3 sequence: CASSQIQGAYGGELFF. The CDR3 region has the DNA TGCGCCAGCAGCCAAATACAGGGGGCCTACGGCGGGGAGCTGTTTTTT.

The gene calls are TRBV11-2 and TRBJ2-1; D might be TRBD2 (5 bases). CDR1 is SGHAT, CDR2 FQNNGV, per germline. The CDR3 consists of 15 residues. Between the trimmed V and J ends, which lost 5 bases and 3 bases, there was a span of 14 bases. This CDR3 reads CASSPPGYYYNEQFF. CDR3 sequence (DNA): TGTGCCAGCAGCCCTCCGGGATACTACTACAATGAGCAGTTCTTC.

The sample holds a few counts of this clone. The CDR3 region is CASSQDGTSGATRDHEQFF. The CDR3 DNA sequence: TGCGCCAGCAGCCAAGATGGGACTAGCGGGGCCACCAGGGACCATGAGCAGTTCTTC. The chain is built from TRBV4-1 and TRBJ2-1; TRBD2 matches at 13 bases. CDR1 and CDR2 from the germline V gene are MGHRA and YSYEKL. J lost 8 bases, V lost 0 bases, and 13 bases had no gene match. The CDR3 has 19 amino acids.

CDR3 DNA: TGTGCCATCAGTGGGGGGCCGCACAATGAGCAGTTCTTC. Translating it yields CAISGGPHNEQFF. The chain combines TRBV10-3 with TRBJ2-1, with a possible D match to TRBD1 (6 bases). The CDR3 extends over 13 amino acids. Trimming took 4 bases from V and 5 from J, leaving 9 bases between them. The germline V gene encodes CDR1 ENHRY and CDR2 SYGVKD.

The J gene is TRBJ1-1, the V gene TRBV29-1; 11 bases align to TRBD1. The CDR3 runs 15 residues. In germline, CDR1 is SQVTM, CDR2 ANQGSEA. The V segment lost 6 bases and the J segment 5 bases; nucleotides outside the gene matches: 11. The CDR3 protein is CSVGQGASGGTEAFF. The CDR3 DNA sequence: TGCAGCGTAGGACAGGGGGCTTCGGGGGGGACTGAAGCTTTCTTT.

This CDR3 is CASSEVTGSRRAFF. The CDR3 bases are TGCGCCAGCAGTGAGGTAACCGGGTCCCGAAGAGCTTTCTTT. This chain links TRBV10-2 with TRBJ1-1; D is uncertain. The CDR3 is 14 residues long. Germline CDR1 WSHSY, CDR2 SAAADI. V dropped 2 bases and J dropped 10 bases, with 17 bases sitting between them.

The chain combines TRBV29-1 with TRBJ2-1, with TRBD1 identical over 9 bases. Germline loops: CDR1 SQVTM, CDR2 ANQGSEA. CDR3 length: 15 amino acids. V gave up 3 bases and J gave up 9 bases; unmatched junction bases: 12. The CDR3 loop reads CSVDKSGTGSSEQFF. The CDR3 bases are TGCAGCGTTGATAAAAGTGGGACAGGGTCTTCTGAGCAGTTCTTC.

This clone was recorded once. This rearrangement joins TRBV7-6 to TRBJ2-3, with D uncertain. Germline assignment: CDR1 SGHVS and CDR2 FNYEAQ. V shed 1 base and J shed 4 bases, with 6 bases lying between them. The CDR3 consists of 13 residues. As DNA, the CDR3 is TGTGCCAGCAGCTTAGTTCCTGCAGATACGCAGTATTTT. Residues: CASSLVPADTQYF.

CDR3: CASTLTSGAHTDTQYF. CDR3 coding DNA: TGTGCCAGCACGCTGACTAGCGGGGCCCACACAGATACGCAGTATTTT. The rearrangement links TRBV7-6 to TRBJ2-3; 11 nucleotides line up with TRBD2. The germline gives CDR1 SGHVS, CDR2 FNYEAQ. The CDR3 consists of 16 residues. V shed 7 bases and J 2 bases; nucleotides not matched to a gene: 8.

The gene calls are TRBV11-3 and TRBJ2-1, with TRBD1 matching 7 bases. Per the germline V gene, CDR1 is SGHNT and CDR2 is YENEEA. Trimming took 4 bases from V and 7 from J; bases not matched to a gene: 7. This CDR3 comprises 14 residues. The CDR3 DNA reads as TGTGCCAGCAGCTCATCCGGGACAGAAAATGAGCAGTTCTTC. As protein: CASSSSGTENEQFF.